This entry concerns a single T cell receptor (beta chain). This CDR3 is 15 amino acids long. The V gene end was trimmed by 3 bases and the J gene end by 5 bases; junction bases not matched to a gene: 9. Germline CDR1 LNHDA, CDR2 SQIVND (reference sequence). With 60 Vbeta and 13 Jbeta primers, the PCR was carried out. Libraries were prepared by immunoSEQ multiplex PCR; TCRdb keeps only in-frame clonotypes and omits some of them. The table records about 260,000 clones, approximately 84% of them present only once. The sample belongs to a study of cytomegalovirus exposure and HLA in healthy donors. Input material: PBMCs. The receptor comes from a middle-aged woman in good health and CMV-seropositive. The V and J genes are TRBV19 and TRBJ1-1; 7 bases map to TRBD1. CDR3 sequence reads: CASSISMTGWTEAFF. In DNA, the CDR3 is TGTGCCAGTAGTATTTCTATGACAGGGTGGACTGAAGCTTTCTTT. The whole variable domain, remainder taken from reference TRBV19 and TRBJ1-1, is DGGITQSPKYLFRKEGQNVTLSCEQNLNHDAMYWYRQDPGQGLRLIYYSQIVNDFQKGDIAEGYSVSREKKESFPLTVTSAQKNPTAFYLCASSISMTGWTEAFFGQGTRLTVV.